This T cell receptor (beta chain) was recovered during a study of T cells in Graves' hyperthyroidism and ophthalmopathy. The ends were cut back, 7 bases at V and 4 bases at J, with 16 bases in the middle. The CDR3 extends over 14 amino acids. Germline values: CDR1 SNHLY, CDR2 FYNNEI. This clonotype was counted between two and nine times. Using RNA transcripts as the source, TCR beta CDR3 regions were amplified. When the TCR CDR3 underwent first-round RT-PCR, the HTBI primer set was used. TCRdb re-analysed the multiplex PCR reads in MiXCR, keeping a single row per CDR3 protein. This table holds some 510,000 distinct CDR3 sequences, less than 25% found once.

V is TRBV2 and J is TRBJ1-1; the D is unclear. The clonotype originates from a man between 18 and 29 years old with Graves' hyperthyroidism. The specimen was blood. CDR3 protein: CASTKDGLGTEAFF. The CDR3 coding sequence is TGTGCCAGCACCAAGGACGGGCTAGGCACTGAAGCTTTCTTT. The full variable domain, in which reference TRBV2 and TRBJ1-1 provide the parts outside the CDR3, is EPEVTQTPSHQVTQMGQEVILRCVPISNHLYFYWYRQILGQKVEFLVSFYNNEISEKSEIFDDQFSVERPDGSNFTLKIRSTKLEDSAMYFCASTKDGLGTEAFFGQGTRLTVV.